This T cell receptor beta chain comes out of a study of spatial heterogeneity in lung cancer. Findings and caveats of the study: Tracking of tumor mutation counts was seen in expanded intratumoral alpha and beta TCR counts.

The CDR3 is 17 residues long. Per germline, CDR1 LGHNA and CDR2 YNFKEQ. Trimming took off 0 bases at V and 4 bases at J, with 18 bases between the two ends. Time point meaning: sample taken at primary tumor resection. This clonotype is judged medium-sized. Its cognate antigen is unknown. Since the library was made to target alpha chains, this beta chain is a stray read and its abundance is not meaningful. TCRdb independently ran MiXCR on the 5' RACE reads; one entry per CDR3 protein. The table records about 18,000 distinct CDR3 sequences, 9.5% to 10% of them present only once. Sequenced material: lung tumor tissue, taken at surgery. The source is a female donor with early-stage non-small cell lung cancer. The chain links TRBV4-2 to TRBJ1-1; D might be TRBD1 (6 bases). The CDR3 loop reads CASSQDSWGGLGTEAFF. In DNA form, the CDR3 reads TGTGCCAGCAGCCAAGATAGTTGGGGGGGGCTAGGCACTGAAGCTTTCTTT.